Listed below are T cell receptor beta chains from one sample, sequenced in a study of control samples from healthy donors and cancer patients. The data were produced by immunoSEQ multiplex PCR, yet TCRdb's version contains in-frame clones alone and is incomplete. The sample has under 85,000 clones, 94% seen once. The sequenced sample consisted of blood. Receptors were obtained from a woman between 40 and 50 years old in good health. Each CDR3 is given with its conserved first and last residue. A D gene is named only where the DNA matches it firmly. Size tells how often a clone was seen (once, few, many) or the class of an expanded clone, and some rows leave it out.

TRBV29-1	TRBJ1-1	few	.	TGCAGCGTGACACTTAACACTGAAGCTTTCTTT	CSVTLNTEAFF
TRBV6-2/TRBV6-3	TRBJ1-2	.	.	TGTGCCAGCAGTGTTCGACCCCTGACAACAGCGCCTTATGGCTACACCTTC	CASSVRPLTTAPYGYTF
TRBV6-2/TRBV6-3	TRBJ2-4	.	TRBD2	TGTGCCAGCAGTTTCGACGGGCAGCGGGGTGTGGGGGCCAAAAACATTCAGTACTTC	CASSFDGQRGVGAKNIQYF
TRBV7-2	TRBJ2-7	.	.	TGTGCCAGCAGCTTACCCAGGGAATACGAGCAGTACTTC	CASSLPREYEQYF
TRBV20-1	TRBJ1-2	.	.	TGCAGTGCCAACACCTATGGCTACACCTTC	CSANTYGYTF
TRBV9	TRBJ1-2	.	TRBD1	TGTGCCAGCAGCGGGACCTCCAGGGGGAACTATGGCTACACCTTC	CASSGTSRGNYGYTF
TRBV10-1	TRBJ1-1	.	.	TGCGCCAGCAGCCCCCGGCCGGGGACAACTGAAGCTTTCTTT	CASSPRPGTTEAFF
TRBV9	TRBJ1-3	.	TRBD1	TGTGCCAGCAGCGAAAATACGGGACAGGGTGCAAACACCATATATTTT	CASSENTGQGANTIYF
TRBV12-1	TRBJ1-2	.	.	TGTGCCAGCTCACCCTACCCGCGAAACTATGGCTACACCTTC	CASSPYPRNYGYTF
TRBV11-2	TRBJ2-2	.	TRBD2	TGTGCCAGCAACAATATGGGGGCTAGCGGGATAAACACCGGGGAGCTGTTTTTT	CASNNMGASGINTGELFF
TRBV5-5	TRBJ1-6	.	TRBD1	TGTGCCAGCAGCTTGGAGCCAGTTACAGGGGGCGCAGGGAATTCACCCCTCCACTTT	CASSLEPVTGGAGNSPLHF